The 25 T cell receptor beta chains in this list originate from one sample, sequenced in a study of OX40 agonist ivuxolimab in advanced cancers. Assay used: immunoSEQ multiplex PCR; TCRdb lists only in-frame clones, some missing. The repertoire holds about 68,000 clones, more than 70% seen once, with about 0.61% in the top ten. This specimen consisted of CD4+ or CD8+ T cells sorted from blood, obtained in a trial of the OX40 agonist ivuxolimab. The receptors were sampled from an adult with an advanced solid tumor such as melanoma, head and neck, liver or kidney cancer.

This chain joins TRBV29-1 and TRBJ2-5, with D maybe TRBD2 (7 bases). Germline V gives CDR1 SQVTM, CDR2 ANQGSEA. The CDR3 loop spans 12 amino acids. The V gene lost 7 bases and the J gene lost 4 bases, with 13 bases spanning the gap. The CDR3 region has the DNA TGCAGCGCCCCGGGGGGCTTAGAGACCCAGTACTTC. Translation: CSAPGGLETQYF.

This clone was recorded a few times. This sequence joins TRBV2 and TRBJ2-2; D call uncertain. This CDR3 has 15 amino acids. The V gene lost 4 bases and the J gene lost 1 base, with 10 bases spanning the gap. CDR1 and CDR2 from the germline V gene are SNHLY and FYNNEI. This CDR3 is CASSVNPGNTGELFF. Here the CDR3 DNA reads TGTGCCAGCAGTGTTAATCCGGGGAACACCGGGGAGCTGTTTTTT.

V and J are TRBV7-9 and TRBJ2-7, with TRBD1 identical over 8 bases. Trimming cost V 4 bases and J 5 bases; bases outside gene matches: 10. The CDR3 extends over 15 amino acids. Per the germline V gene, CDR1 is SEHNR and CDR2 is FQNEAQ (reference sequence). Here the CDR3 reads CASSSPGQVFHEQYF. As DNA, the CDR3 is TGTGCCAGCAGCTCTCCGGGACAGGTGTTCCACGAGCAGTACTTC.

This chain's CDR3 is CASRDPGGLSSYNEQFF. CDR3 DNA: TGCGCCAGCAGAGATCCTGGTGGACTCAGCTCCTACAATGAGCAGTTCTTC. J is TRBJ2-1 and V is TRBV10-2, with TRBD2 as a possible D gene (5 bases). The CDR3 has 17 residues. V lost 6 bases and J lost 0, with 18 bases in between. Per the germline V gene, CDR1 is WSHSY and CDR2 is SAAADI.

CDR3 DNA sequence: TGTGCCAGCAGCTTAGCAAATGCGGCAGCTGGAAACACCATATATTTT. Its protein is CASSLANAAAGNTIYF. The chain recombines TRBV7-2 with TRBJ1-3; D gene unclear. CDR3 length: 16 residues. Germline V CDR1 and CDR2: SGHTA, FQGNSA. The V gene lost 0 bases and the J gene lost 2 bases, with 11 bases spanning the gap.

The chain employs TRBV5-8 and TRBJ2-5; D is unresolved. This CDR3 is 14 amino acids long. The V and J ends lost 4 bases and 2 bases respectively, with 12 bases between them. Per germline, CDR1 SGHTS and CDR2 YDEGEE. The CDR3 loop is CASSPKDGQETQYF. DNA for the CDR3: TGTGCCAGCAGCCCCAAGGACGGACAAGAGACCCAGTACTTC. The full variable domain, its missing parts supplied by reference TRBV5-8 and TRBJ2-5, is EAGVTQSPTHLIKTRGQQATLRCSPISGHTSVYWYQQALGLGLQFLLWYDEGEERNRGNFPPRFSGRQFPNYSSELNVNALELEDSALYLCASSPKDGQETQYFGPGTRLLVL.

The chain links TRBV28 to TRBJ2-2; 11 positions agree with TRBD1. The CDR3 runs to 16 residues. J lost 5 bases, V lost 5 bases, and 7 bases had no gene match. Germline CDR1 and CDR2: MDHEN and SYDVKM. CDR3 DNA sequence: TGTGCCAGCAGTCTTTGGACAGGGGGCCGGACCGGGGAGCTGTTTTTT. This sequence encodes CASSLWTGGRTGELFF.

This clone showed up just a few times. V and J are TRBV14 and TRBJ2-1, with D perhaps being TRBD1 or TRBD2 (5 bases each). The CDR3 loop spans 13 amino acids. V dropped 2 bases and J dropped 8 bases, with 10 bases sitting between them. Germline V gene sequence: CDR1 SGHDN, CDR2 FVKESK. The chain's CDR3 is CASSQWGSDEQFF. DNA of the CDR3: TGTGCCAGCAGCCAATGGGGGAGCGATGAGCAGTTCTTC.

This chain joins TRBV7-9 and TRBJ1-2; D might be TRBD1 (5 bases). This CDR3 is 14 amino acids long. V lost 1 base, J lost 4 bases, and 10 bases lay in between. Looked up from germline, CDR1 is SEHNR and CDR2 is FQNEAQ (reference sequence). The CDR3 DNA is TGTGCCAGCAGCTTAGTTGGGGCGGGCTATGGCTACACCTTC. The encoded protein is CASSLVGAGYGYTF. Together with reference TRBV7-9 and TRBJ1-2, the CDR3 gives the full variable domain: DTGVSQNPRHKITKRGQNVTFRCDPISEHNRLYWYRQTLGQGPEFLTYFQNEAQLEKSRLLSDRFSAERPKGSFSTLEIQRTEQGDSAMYLCASSLVGAGYGYTFGSGTRLTVV.

This chain uses TRBV4-3 with TRBJ1-1, with D perhaps matching TRBD1 (6 bases). There are 15 residues in the CDR3. Germline V gene lookup returns CDR1 LGHNA and CDR2 YSLEER. Trimming took 4 bases from V and 1 from J, leaving 13 bases between them. The CDR3 DNA is TGCGCCAGCAGCCCACAGACAGGACGGAACACTGAAGCTTTCTTT. Amino acids: CASSPQTGRNTEAFF.

This clone has only one observation. The chain is built from TRBV9 and TRBJ2-7; D is undetermined. This CDR3 has 14 residues. Germline CDR1 SGDLS, CDR2 YYNGEE. Trimming took 1 base from V and 1 from J, leaving 9 bases between them. CDR3 nucleotide sequence: TGTGCCAGCAGCGTACCTCCGGAGTCCTACGAGCAGTACTTC. Encoded protein: CASSVPPESYEQYF.

By share of the sample, this clone is medium-sized (0.01 to 0.1%). The chain has TRBV6-5 and TRBJ2-5, with D perhaps TRBD2 (5 bases). CDR3 length: 16 amino acids. CDR1 is MNHEY and CDR2 is SVGAGI in the germline V gene. Trimming cost V 0 bases and J 5 bases, with 16 bases left between them. CDR3 region: CASSYSRAAPSETQYF. The CDR3 DNA is TGTGCCAGCAGTTACTCGAGGGCAGCCCCCTCGGAGACCCAGTACTTC.

The V and J genes are TRBV27 and TRBJ1-6; D may be TRBD1 (6 bases). Germline CDR1 reads MNHEY; CDR2 reads SMNVEV (reference sequence). The length of the CDR3 is 16 residues. The V end lost 5 bases, the J end lost 5 bases, and 16 bases lay between the germline ends. The CDR3 sequence is CASSLLQGVNNSPLHF. The DNA of the CDR3 is TGTGCCAGCAGTCTCTTACAGGGTGTCAATAATTCACCCCTCCACTTT.

This sequence joins TRBV5-6 and TRBJ2-2; possibly TRBD2 for D (5 bases). Germline CDR1 reads SGHDT; CDR2 reads YYEEEE. This CDR3 region has 16 residues. V was clipped by 2 bases and J by 1 base, with 12 bases between them. The CDR3 nucleotides read TGTGCCAGCAGCTTTATGGGTGCGGGGAACACCGGGGAGCTGTTTTTT. This gives the protein CASSFMGAGNTGELFF.

The CDR3 coding sequence is TGTGCCAGCAGCCGACTGGTCAACGGGGGAAAGGATACGCAGTATTTT. Amino acids: CASSRLVNGGKDTQYF. The chain recombines TRBV7-9 with TRBJ2-3, with D perhaps matching TRBD2 (6 bases). Trimming took 5 bases from V and 6 from J, leaving 21 bases between them. The CDR3 has 16 amino acids. The germline V gene encodes CDR1 SEHNR and CDR2 FQNEAQ (reference sequence).

The chain joins TRBV2 to TRBJ1-2, with D hard to call. In germline, CDR1 is SNHLY, CDR2 FYNNEI. This CDR3 is built from 13 residues. V lost 2 bases to trimming and J lost 3 bases, with 7 bases between them. Written as DNA, the CDR3 is TGTGCCAGCAGTGAACAGCCGTACTATGGCTACACCTTC. This encodes CASSEQPYYGYTF.

The chain carries TRBV9 and TRBJ2-2; 7 nucleotides align to TRBD1. The CDR3 extends over 16 amino acids. Per germline, CDR1 SGDLS and CDR2 YYNGEE. Unmatched junction bases numbered 3, after V lost 0 bases and J lost 1 base. The CDR3 sequence is CASSVAGTVNTGELFF. The CDR3 nucleotides are TGTGCCAGCAGCGTAGCTGGGACAGTGAACACCGGGGAGCTGTTTTTT.

The V gene is TRBV7-8, the J gene TRBJ2-7; 7 bases are shared with TRBD2. The CDR3 has 14 amino acids. V was clipped by 7 bases and J by 2 bases; unmatched bases: 8. Germline assignment: CDR1 SGHVS and CDR2 FQNEAQ. DNA for the CDR3: TGTGCCAGCACCCCACCCGGGACTACCTACGAGCAGTACTTC. Translating gives CASTPPGTTYEQYF.

The V call is TRBV4-3, the J call TRBJ1-2; D is undetermined. Germline loops: CDR1 LGHNA, CDR2 YSLEER. The CDR3 consists of 15 residues. V was pared by 0 bases and J by 0 bases, with 8 bases between. CDR3 nucleotide sequence: TGCGCCAGCAGCCAAGAGGGGTGGGCTAACTATGGCTACACCTTC. Translated, it gives CASSQEGWANYGYTF.

About this clone itself: Other DNA sequences in this specimen translate into the identical CDR3. V and J are TRBV5-1 and TRBJ2-7, with TRBD1 matching over 10 bases. CDR3 length equals 14 residues. From germline, CDR1 is SGHRS and CDR2 YFSETQ. V shed 0 bases, J shed 5 bases, and the junction held 2 bases outside the gene matches. CDR3 in amino acids: CASSLGQGANEQYF. In DNA form, the CDR3 reads TGCGCCAGCAGCTTGGGACAGGGGGCTAACGAGCAGTACTTC.

Comments on this clone: Other nucleotide sequences from this sample produce the same CDR3. The J gene is TRBJ2-3, the V gene TRBV5-1; D might be TRBD1 (6 bases). In germline, CDR1 is SGHRS, CDR2 YFSETQ. This CDR3 is 15 amino acids long. V shed 0 bases and J shed 2 bases, with 10 bases lying between them. In DNA form, the CDR3 reads TGCGCCAGCAGCTTGGGAGGGGGAAACACAGATACGCAGTATTTT. This sequence encodes CASSLGGGNTDTQYF.

The rearrangement uses TRBV7-2 and TRBJ1-1; D might be TRBD1 (6 bases). With 1 base removed from V and 6 bases from J, the gap between germline ends came to 9 bases. This CDR3 region has 13 residues. In germline, CDR1 is SGHTA, CDR2 FQGNSA. CDR3 bases: TGTGCCAGCAGCTTAGGACAGGTTTCTGAAGCTTTCTTT. This gives the protein CASSLGQVSEAFF.

V usage is TRBV5-6 and J usage is TRBJ2-1; either TRBD1 or TRBD2 may supply D (5 bases each). The CDR3 covers 14 residues. The germline gives CDR1 SGHDT, CDR2 YYEEEE. Trimming shortened V by 6 bases and J by 6 bases, and 16 bases separated the two germline ends. CDR3 coding DNA: TGTGCCAGCAACCTCGGGACCATCTCCAATGAGCAGTTCTTC. Amino acids: CASNLGTISNEQFF.

The chain recombines TRBV19 with TRBJ1-2, with 7 bases aligning to TRBD1. With V trimmed by 6 bases and J by 3 bases, 7 bases remained unmatched. This CDR3 is built from 14 residues. Germline V gives CDR1 LNHDA, CDR2 SQIVND (reference sequence). Written as DNA, the CDR3 is TGTGCCAGTAGGCCGGGACAGTGGCACTATGGCTACACCTTC. Protein: CASRPGQWHYGYTF.

The chain couples TRBV5-1 to TRBJ2-1, with D unresolved. CDR3 length: 14 residues. The V gene's germline CDR1 is SGHRS and CDR2 YFSETQ. Trimming stripped 1 base from V and 8 bases from J, with 13 bases between. The CDR3 loop reads CASSLSTGADEQFF. The CDR3 nucleotides are TGCGCCAGCAGCTTGTCCACCGGAGCCGATGAGCAGTTCTTC.